These T cell receptor beta chains were read from a single sample in a study of technical replicates of blood from a few donors. Sequencing used immunoSEQ multiplex PCR; TCRdb keeps in-frame clones, though not all of them. The sample holds approximately 79,000 clones, more than 85% seen once. The sample taken for sequencing was T cells isolated from PBMCs. These receptor sequences come from a human donor in good health. Each CDR3 is given with its conserved first and last residue. Fields, in order: J gene, V gene, clone size, D gene, CDR3 DNA, CDR3 protein. D genes are given only for firm matches. Rows give clone size only sometimes, using once, few, many, or a class for an expanded clone.

TRBJ2-7 | TRBV5-4 | - | - | TGTGCCAGCAGCCCCCCCGGGGGCTACGAGCAGTACTTC | CASSPPGGYEQYF
TRBJ2-2 | TRBV6-5 | - | - | TGTGCCAGCAGTTACTCGGGAGTGGGGGAGCTGTTTTTT | CASSYSGVGELFF
TRBJ2-2 | TRBV25-1 | - | - | TGTGCCAGCTCCTGGGCAACCGGGGAGCTGTTTTTT | CASSWATGELFF
TRBJ2-7 | TRBV11-3 | - | - | TGTGCCAGCAGCTTGCTTAGGGGCAACGAGCAGTACTTC | CASSLLRGNEQYF
TRBJ1-2 | TRBV7-9 | - | - | TGTGCCAGCAGCAATCCTCTTCCTAACTATGGCTACACCTTC | CASSNPLPNYGYTF
TRBJ1-1 | TRBV11-3 | - | TRBD1 | TGTGCCAGCAGGAGGACAGGGATGCCTGAAGCTTTCTTT | CASRRTGMPEAFF
TRBJ1-2 | TRBV7-3 | - | TRBD1 | TGTGCCAGCAGCCCGGGACAGGGGCACTATGGCTACACCTTC | CASSPGQGHYGYTF
TRBJ1-1 | TRBV5-4 | - | TRBD1 | TGTGCCAGCCAGGACAGGGGAACTGAAGCTTTCTTT | CASQDRGTEAFF
TRBJ1-4 | TRBV7-8 | - | TRBD1 | TGTGCCAGCAGACACAGGGGACCTAATGAAAAACTGTTTTTT | CASRHRGPNEKLFF
TRBJ2-7 | TRBV6-5 | - | TRBD1 | TGTGCCAGCAGTTACTCCTGGGACAGGGGAGTCGACGAGCAGTACTTC | CASSYSWDRGVDEQYF
TRBJ2-5 | TRBV7-9 | - | TRBD2 | TGTGCCAGCAGCTCGGGACTAGCGGAAGAGACCCAGTACTTC | CASSSGLAEETQYF
TRBJ2-7 | TRBV5-1 | - | - | TGCGCCAGCAGCGCGGGACAGTTCTACGAGCAGTACTTC | CASSAGQFYEQYF
TRBJ2-5 | TRBV11-3 | - | - | TGTGCCAGCAGCGATCGGGTGAAAGAGACCCAGTACTTC | CASSDRVKETQYF
TRBJ2-7 | TRBV27 | - | TRBD1 | TGTGCCAGCAGTTTAATAGGGACAGGGGCCTACGAGCAGTACTTC | CASSLIGTGAYEQYF
TRBJ2-1 | TRBV5-1 | - | TRBD1 | TGCGCCAGCAGACTGAGGTCAGGGACAGGGCGCTACAATGAGCAGTTCTTC | CASRLRSGTGRYNEQFF
TRBJ1-2 | TRBV10-3 | - | TRBD1 | TGTGCCATCAGTCCTACAGGGGATAATGGCTACACCTTC | CAISPTGDNGYTF
TRBJ2-7 | TRBV7-9 | - | TRBD1 | TGTGCCAGCAGCTTAAGTGGACTGACAGGGGTGTACGAGCAGTACTTC | CASSLSGLTGVYEQYF
TRBJ2-5 | TRBV5-5 | - | TRBD1 | TGTGCCAGCAGCGAACGGGACAGCCGCCAAGAGACCCAGTACTTC | CASSERDSRQETQYF
TRBJ2-7 | TRBV28 | - | - | TGTGCCAGCAGTCCCTGGACTCGACTTATCTACGAGCAGTACTTC | CASSPWTRLIYEQYF
TRBJ2-7 | TRBV2 | few | TRBD2 | TGTGCCAGCAGTGATAGCGGGAGGTTCACCTACGAGCAGTACTTC | CASSDSGRFTYEQYF
TRBJ1-5 | TRBV5-8 | - | TRBD1 | TGTGCCAGCAGCTTAGGAGGGGGCCATAGCAATCAGCCCCAGCATTTT | CASSLGGGHSNQPQHF
TRBJ2-3 | TRBV9 | - | - | TGTGCCAGCAGCGTACGGGGGATTAGCACAGATACGCAGTATTTT | CASSVRGISTDTQYF
TRBJ1-5 | TRBV2 | - | - | TGTGCCAGCAGTGGGGCAGCTAGCAATCAGCCCCAGCATTTT | CASSGAASNQPQHF
TRBJ1-4 | TRBV9 | once | TRBD1 | TGTGCCAGCAGCGTAGGGGGGACAGGGGGCCCAGAAAAACTGTTTTTT | CASSVGGTGGPEKLFF
TRBJ1-4 | TRBV10-1 | few | - | TGCGCCAGCATCGGGGGATTAGGGGAAAAACTGTTTTTT | CASIGGLGEKLFF
TRBJ1-2 | TRBV28 | - | - | TGTGCCAGCAGCTCCCTTGGCTACACCTTC | CASSSLGYTF
TRBJ1-2 | TRBV19 | - | TRBD1 | TGTGCCAGTAGTACACCGGGACAGGGGATTTACACCTTC | CASSTPGQGIYTF
TRBJ2-7 | TRBV7-2 | - | TRBD2 | TGTGCCAGCAGCTTAGAGCGGGAGGTGACTTACGAGCAGTACTTC | CASSLEREVTYEQYF
TRBJ1-3 | TRBV30 | - | - | TGTGCCTGGAGTTTTGCAGGAGGAGGAAACACCATATATTTT | CAWSFAGGGNTIYF
TRBJ2-3 | TRBV9 | - | - | TGTGCCAGCAGCGTAGAGGCTTGGGGGGTAGGGCAGTATTTT | CASSVEAWGVGQYF
TRBJ2-1 | TRBV11-2 | - | TRBD2 | TGTGCCAGCAGCTTAGATTTGGGACTAGCGAGCAATGAGCAGTTCTTC | CASSLDLGLASNEQFF
TRBJ2-1 | TRBV6-5 | - | TRBD1 | TGTGCCAGCAGTTACAGCTGGACAGGCCCCAACAATGAGCAGTTCTTC | CASSYSWTGPNNEQFF
TRBJ2-7 | TRBV9 | - | TRBD1 | TGTGCCAGCAGCCCGGGACAGGGGTACTACGAGCAGTACTTC | CASSPGQGYYEQYF
TRBJ2-7 | TRBV9 | - | - | TGTGCCAGCAGCGTAGACGTAATTCCTACCGAGCAGTACTTC | CASSVDVIPTEQYF
TRBJ2-7 | TRBV6-5 | - | TRBD1 | TGTGCCAGCAGTTCGCCGGGACAGACCTCCTACGAGCAGTACTTC | CASSSPGQTSYEQYF
TRBJ2-1 | TRBV9 | - | TRBD2 | TGTGCCAGCAGCGTAGGATCCGGACTAGTAAACAATGAGCAGTTCTTC | CASSVGSGLVNNEQFF
TRBJ1-2 | TRBV6-5 | once | TRBD1 | TGTGCCAGCAGCGCTACAGGGGATGGCGGCTACACCTTC | CASSATGDGGYTF
TRBJ2-1 | TRBV5-4 | once | - | TGTGCCACCAACCCTAGGAGCTCCTACAATGAGCAGTTCTTC | CATNPRSSYNEQFF
TRBJ2-7 | TRBV28 | - | - | TGTGCCAGCAGTACGACACGCGAGCAGTACTTC | CASSTTREQYF
TRBJ2-7 | TRBV4-3 | once | TRBD2 | TGCGCCAGCAGCCGCGGACTAGCGGGAGCGTATGGTTACGAGCAGTACTTC | CASSRGLAGAYGYEQYF
TRBJ2-5 | TRBV2 | - | TRBD1 | TGTGCCAGCAGTGGGGGGACAGGCAGACAAGAGACCCAGTACTTC | CASSGGTGRQETQYF
TRBJ1-5 | TRBV4-2 | once | - | TGTGCCAGCAGCCAAGACTCCTATACGAATCAGCCCCAGCATTTT | CASSQDSYTNQPQHF
TRBJ2-5 | TRBV7-9 | - | TRBD1 | TGTGCCAGCAGCTTAGGTTGGACAGGGACTCAAGAGACCCAGTACTTC | CASSLGWTGTQETQYF
TRBJ2-1 | TRBV19 | - | TRBD1 | TGTGCCAGTAGTATCTCAGGGGGTATCCACAATGAGCAGTTCTTC | CASSISGGIHNEQFF
TRBJ2-7 | TRBV7-9 | - | - | TGTGCCAGCAGCTTCAGGGAGGTAGGCTACGAGCAGTACTTC | CASSFREVGYEQYF
TRBJ2-1 | TRBV4-3 | - | - | TGCGCCAGCAGCCAAGATAGAGATCGCGAGCAGTTCTTC | CASSQDRDREQFF
TRBJ2-7 | TRBV4-1 | - | TRBD2 | TGCGCCAGCAGCCAGACTAGCGCCGCCTACGAGCAGTACTTC | CASSQTSAAYEQYF